This T cell receptor (beta chain) originates from a study of blood T cell repertoires in COVID-19. This CDR3 is built from 17 residues. Germline V gene lookup returns CDR1 SGDLS and CDR2 YYNGEE. The junction had 5 bases not matched to a gene; V was cut back by 0 bases and J by 0 bases. Methods used by the authors: Amplification with reference gene primers provided the estimates of nucleated cell counts. This table comes from immunoSEQ multiplex PCR, and its TCRdb copy is limited to in-frame clones, with some not included. The V and J calls and clone size are taken from that table; D and trimming were inferred from the DNA. The table lists over 200,000 clones, 80% of them singletons.

Source material: peripheral blood. The receptor was isolated from a human donor in a cohort sampled during active COVID-19. This chain joins TRBV9 and TRBJ1-4; 7 bases map to TRBD1. The CDR3 DNA is TGTGCCAGCAGCGTAGGTTATGGGACAGCAACTAATGAAAAACTGTTTTTT. Translation: CASSVGYGTATNEKLFF.